The rows below give T cell receptor beta chains drawn from one sample of a study of T cells after somatic rescue of genetic block. Generated by immunoSEQ multiplex PCR, the TCRdb table keeps only in-frame clones and is missing some. The table includes tens of thousands of clones, around 90% detected once. The sample consisted of peripheral blood mononuclear cells (PBMCs). The receptors originated from a man aged 40-49 years. Both conserved end residues are part of each CDR3. A D gene is named only where the DNA matches it firmly. The size entry is marked missing in some rows and otherwise reads once, few, many or a size class.

d_gene	v_gene	abundance	j_gene	CDR3aa	CDR3nt
TRBD1	TRBV25-1	.	TRBJ2-3	CASSDRTGATDTQYF	TGTGCCAGCAGTGATCGGACAGGGGCCACAGATACGCAGTATTTT
TRBD1	TRBV4-1	.	TRBJ2-6	CASSLKTGTGAGANVLTF	TGCGCCAGCAGCCTAAAGACGGGGACAGGGGCTGGGGCCAACGTCCTGACTTTC
.	TRBV27	.	TRBJ1-5	CASSLAGAYNQPQHF	TGTGCCAGCAGTTTGGCGGGCGCCTACAATCAGCCCCAGCATTTT
.	TRBV5-1	.	TRBJ2-7	CASSLGSGNGALPSYEQYF	TGCGCCAGCAGCTTGGGGTCGGGGAACGGAGCCCTCCCATCCTACGAGCAGTACTTC
.	TRBV9	once	TRBJ2-1	CASSVGGQINEQFF	TGTGCCAGCAGCGTAGGCGGGCAAATCAATGAGCAGTTCTTC
.	TRBV4-2	.	TRBJ1-1	CASSGVSGDTEAFF	TGTGCCAGCAGCGGGGTGTCAGGGGACACTGAAGCTTTCTTT
.	TRBV4-1	.	TRBJ2-2	CASSQMTDRNTGELFF	TGCGCCAGCAGCCAAATGACCGACCGAAACACCGGGGAGCTGTTTTTT
.	TRBV10-3	.	TRBJ2-7	CAISESSEAEQYF	TGTGCCATCAGTGAGTCGTCCGAGGCCGAGCAGTACTTC
.	TRBV4-2	.	TRBJ1-1	CASSNDGEAFF	TGTGCCAGCAGCAACGACGGGGAAGCTTTCTTT
.	TRBV5-6	.	TRBJ2-3	CASSLLGPAQYF	TGTGCCAGCAGCTTGTTAGGCCCAGCGCAGTATTTT
TRBD1	TRBV5-5	.	TRBJ2-6	CASSLQGAFPSGANVLTF	TGTGCCAGCAGCTTGCAGGGGGCCTTCCCCTCTGGGGCCAACGTCCTGACTTTC
.	TRBV7-6	.	TRBJ1-4	CASSVQAPNEKLFF	TGTGCCAGCAGCGTGCAGGCACCTAATGAAAAACTGTTTTTT
.	TRBV11-2	.	TRBJ2-1	CASSSREARNEQFF	TGTGCCAGCAGCTCGAGGGAGGCCCGCAATGAGCAGTTCTTC
.	TRBV7-2	.	TRBJ2-5	CASSLAVETQYF	TGTGCCAGCAGCTTAGCGGTGGAGACCCAGTACTTC
.	TRBV6-1	.	TRBJ1-2	CASNSGRTFNYGYTF	TGTGCCAGCAACTCCGGCAGGACTTTTAACTATGGCTACACCTTC
.	TRBV6-5	.	TRBJ2-3	CASRPPTDTQYF	TGTGCCAGCAGACCACCCACAGATACGCAGTATTTT
.	TRBV6-1	.	TRBJ1-5	CASSVWGGGQPQHF	TGTGCCAGCAGTGTTTGGGGGGGCGGACAGCCCCAGCATTTT
TRBD1	TRBV28	once	TRBJ1-2	CASRLPGQGGYTF	TGTGCCAGCAGGCTTCCGGGACAGGGAGGCTACACCTTC
.	TRBV5-6	.	TRBJ2-5	CASSFRLGRETQYF	TGTGCCAGCAGCTTTAGGTTGGGACGGGAGACCCAGTACTTC
TRBD1	TRBV19	.	TRBJ1-5	CASRVAQGAGNQPQHF	TGTGCCAGTAGAGTTGCACAGGGGGCCGGCAATCAGCCCCAGCATTTT